This is a list of T cell receptor beta chains from one sample in a study of blood T cell repertoires in COVID-19. Sequenced by immunoSEQ multiplex PCR; TCRdb stores in-frame clones only, minus some. The sample holds 300,000 to 450,000 clones, approximately 84% seen once. The sample taken for sequencing was PBMCs or T cells enriched from blood (not recorded which). Every receptor here comes from a woman younger than 45 who had recovered from COVID-19. Each CDR3 is given with its conserved first and last residue. D genes are given only for firm matches. Some rows mark clone size as missing; the rest say once, few, many or name a class of expanded clone.

abundance: -
j_gene: TRBJ2-5
v_gene: TRBV5-1
d_gene: -
CDR3aa: CASSLVAGAEETQYF
CDR3nt: TGCGCCAGCAGCTTGGTCGCGGGGGCCGAGGAGACCCAGTACTTC

abundance: -
j_gene: TRBJ1-2
v_gene: TRBV12-5
d_gene: TRBD1
CDR3aa: CASGLQGMVDYGYTF
CDR3nt: TGTGCTAGTGGTTTACAGGGGATGGTGGACTATGGCTACACCTTC

abundance: -
j_gene: TRBJ2-7
v_gene: TRBV2
d_gene: TRBD2
CDR3aa: CASSEGLAGVYEQYF
CDR3nt: TGTGCCAGCAGTGAAGGCCTAGCGGGGGTTTACGAGCAGTACTTC

abundance: -
j_gene: TRBJ2-5
v_gene: TRBV5-6
d_gene: -
CDR3aa: CASSPPAREETQYF
CDR3nt: TGTGCCAGCAGCCCCCCGGCCAGGGAAGAGACCCAGTACTTC

abundance: -
j_gene: TRBJ1-2
v_gene: TRBV28
d_gene: TRBD1
CDR3aa: CASSSEGGQGEYGYTF
CDR3nt: TGTGCCAGCAGCTCTGAGGGTGGACAGGGGGAATATGGCTACACCTTC

abundance: -
j_gene: TRBJ1-4
v_gene: TRBV27
d_gene: -
CDR3aa: CASSLSSEGKLFF
CDR3nt: TGTGCCAGCAGTTTATCGAGCGAGGGAAAACTGTTTTTT

abundance: -
j_gene: TRBJ2-2
v_gene: TRBV11-2
d_gene: -
CDR3aa: CASSAGLGTGELFF
CDR3nt: TGTGCCAGCAGCGCAGGGTTGGGGACCGGGGAGCTGTTTTTT

abundance: -
j_gene: TRBJ2-7
v_gene: TRBV12-3/TRBV12-4
d_gene: TRBD1
CDR3aa: CASRTGTGYEQYF
CDR3nt: TGTGCCAGCAGGACCGGGACAGGGTACGAGCAGTACTTC

abundance: -
j_gene: TRBJ2-1
v_gene: TRBV7-2
d_gene: -
CDR3aa: CASSLGPGNSYNEQFF
CDR3nt: TGTGCCAGCAGCTTAGGGCCGGGGAACTCCTACAATGAGCAGTTCTTC

abundance: -
j_gene: TRBJ1-2
v_gene: TRBV7-2
d_gene: -
CDR3aa: CASSLGGRGGSYTF
CDR3nt: TGTGCCAGCAGCTTAGGGGGCCGGGGCGGGAGCTACACCTTC

abundance: -
j_gene: TRBJ2-7
v_gene: TRBV6-2/TRBV6-3
d_gene: -
CDR3aa: CASSYWPRGHEQYF
CDR3nt: TGTGCCAGCAGTTACTGGCCCCGTGGGCACGAGCAGTACTTC

abundance: -
j_gene: TRBJ1-3
v_gene: TRBV6-1
d_gene: -
CDR3aa: CASSEGAVPGNTIYF
CDR3nt: TGTGCCAGCAGTGAAGGGGCAGTCCCTGGAAACACCATATATTTT

abundance: -
j_gene: TRBJ2-6
v_gene: TRBV7-6
d_gene: TRBD1
CDR3aa: CASSAGQGNSGANVLTF
CDR3nt: TGTGCCAGCAGCGCGGGACAGGGAAATTCTGGGGCCAACGTCCTGACTTTC

abundance: -
j_gene: TRBJ1-2
v_gene: TRBV7-2
d_gene: -
CDR3aa: CASSFMEGGGYGYTF
CDR3nt: TGTGCCAGCAGCTTTATGGAAGGGGGGGGCTATGGCTACACCTTC

abundance: -
j_gene: TRBJ1-5
v_gene: TRBV23-1
d_gene: -
CDR3aa: CASSPTGSGDSNQPQHF
CDR3nt: TGCGCCAGCAGTCCGACAGGTAGTGGGGATAGCAATCAGCCCCAGCATTTT

abundance: -
j_gene: TRBJ2-3
v_gene: TRBV7-6
d_gene: TRBD2
CDR3aa: CASSASSGGATDTQYF
CDR3nt: TGTGCCAGCAGCGCATCTAGCGGGGGGGCTACAGATACGCAGTATTTT

abundance: -
j_gene: TRBJ2-7
v_gene: TRBV6-1
d_gene: -
CDR3aa: CASSEWPHEQYF
CDR3nt: TGTGCCAGCAGTGAATGGCCGCACGAGCAGTACTTC

abundance: -
j_gene: TRBJ2-5
v_gene: TRBV30
d_gene: TRBD1
CDR3aa: CAWSKDRAAGETQYF
CDR3nt: TGTGCCTGGAGTAAGGACAGGGCCGCTGGGGAGACCCAGTACTTC

abundance: few
j_gene: TRBJ2-7
v_gene: TRBV28
d_gene: TRBD1
CDR3aa: CASRAADRVNEQYF
CDR3nt: TGTGCCAGCAGAGCGGCGGACAGGGTGAACGAGCAGTACTTC

abundance: -
j_gene: TRBJ1-5
v_gene: TRBV5-8
d_gene: TRBD1
CDR3aa: CASKRQGLSHF
CDR3nt: TGTGCCAGCAAGCGACAGGGGTTGAGTCATTTT

abundance: -
j_gene: TRBJ2-1
v_gene: TRBV7-2
d_gene: TRBD2
CDR3aa: CASRPSGGGYNEQFF
CDR3nt: TGTGCCAGCAGGCCTAGCGGGGGAGGATACAATGAGCAGTTCTTC

abundance: once
j_gene: TRBJ2-3
v_gene: TRBV2
d_gene: -
CDR3aa: CASVTGTDTQYF
CDR3nt: TGTGCCAGCGTAACAGGGACAGATACGCAGTATTTT

abundance: -
j_gene: TRBJ1-3
v_gene: TRBV10-3
d_gene: -
CDR3aa: CAISEGRGAGNTIYF
CDR3nt: TGTGCCATCAGTGAGGGGAGGGGTGCTGGAAACACCATATATTTT